This entry features one TCR beta chain sequence. These data originate in a study of blood T cell repertoires in COVID-19. The V and J ends lost 1 base and 1 base respectively, with 8 bases between them. The CDR3 has 14 amino acids. The germline CDR1 and CDR2 sequences are KGHSH and LQKENI. TCRdb's table, derived via immunoSEQ multiplex PCR, lists solely in-frame clones and lacks some. The sample lists about 180,000 clones, 82% occurring once. Sequences were obtained from PBMCs or T cells enriched from blood (not recorded which). The rearrangement links TRBV18 to TRBJ2-7; D may be TRBD1 (6 bases). The clonotype was recovered from a man aged 55 to 69 who had recovered from COVID-19. The CDR3 spells CASSPLQGSYEQYF. As DNA, the CDR3 is TGTGCCAGCTCACCACTCCAGGGGTCCTACGAGCAGTACTTC.